This TCR beta chain was captured in a study of T cells in Graves' hyperthyroidism and ophthalmopathy. This clonotype was observed many times. Germline assignment: CDR1 GTSNPN and CDR2 SVGIG (reference sequence). Germline trimming cut 7 bases from V and 6 bases from J; bases unmatched to any gene: 3. This CDR3 contains 12 residues. The TCR beta CDR3 regions underwent amplification using RNA transcripts as the source. The TCR CDR3 was amplified in a first-round RT-PCR using the HTBI primer set. TCRdb independently ran MiXCR on the multiplex PCR reads; one entry per CDR3 protein. The sample includes about 720,000 distinct CDR3 sequences, about 16% of them seen just once.

Sequences were obtained from blood. The clonotype comes from a man aged 18 to 29 with Graves' hyperthyroidism. The chain joins TRBV30 to TRBJ1-4; TRBD1 aligns across 9 bases. CDR3 residues: CALGTGYEKLFF. CDR3 DNA: TGTGCCTTGGGGACAGGGTATGAAAAACTGTTTTTT.